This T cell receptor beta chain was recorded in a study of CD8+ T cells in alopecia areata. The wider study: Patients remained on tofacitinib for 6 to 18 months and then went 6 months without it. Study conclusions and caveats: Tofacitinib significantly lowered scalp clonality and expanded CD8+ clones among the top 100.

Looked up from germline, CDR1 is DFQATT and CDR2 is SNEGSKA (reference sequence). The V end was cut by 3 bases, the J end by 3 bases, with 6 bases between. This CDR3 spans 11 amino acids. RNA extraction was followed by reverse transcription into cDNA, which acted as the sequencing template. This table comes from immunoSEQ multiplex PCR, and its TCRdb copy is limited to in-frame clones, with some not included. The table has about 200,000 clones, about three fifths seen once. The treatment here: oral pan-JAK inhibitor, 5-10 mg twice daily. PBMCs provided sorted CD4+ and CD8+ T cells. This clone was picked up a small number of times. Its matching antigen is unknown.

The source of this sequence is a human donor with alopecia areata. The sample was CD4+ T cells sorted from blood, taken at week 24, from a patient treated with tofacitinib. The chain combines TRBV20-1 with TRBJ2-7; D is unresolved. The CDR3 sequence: CSARDNYEQYF. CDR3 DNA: TGCAGTGCTAGGGATAACTACGAGCAGTACTTC.